The clone carrying this TCR beta chain appeared a few times. Its target is not known. The CDR3 loop spans 13 amino acids. Germline V gene lookup returns CDR1 SNHLY and CDR2 FYNNEI. Trimming pared 5 bases from V and 2 bases from J, leaving 9 bases between. This sample was included in a study of TIL therapy for anti-PD-1-resistant metastatic lung cancer. Study as a whole: Half of patients were current or former smokers. Tumors carried a median about 1.5 non-synonymous mutations per megabase.

This was the immunoSEQ v3 assay. The method was immunoSEQ multiplex PCR; TCRdb's version includes in-frame clones alone and lacks a portion of them. The table shows 50,000 to 70,000 clones, with roughly two thirds occurring only once. Time point noted: pre-treatment sample, taken before nivolumab and TIL therapy. Study outcomes and limitations: The cohort had more treatment-naive, never-smoker and oncogene-addicted patients than typical. After infusion, TIL clonotypes partly replaced peripheral T cells and declined over months.

The chain combines TRBV2 with TRBJ1-2, with D unclear. The sample here was blood, taken at baseline. The receptor comes from a person aged 25-80 years with non-small cell lung cancer. CDR3 protein: CASSRDTNYGYTF. For the CDR3, the DNA is TGTGCCAGCAGTCGTGACACGAACTATGGCTACACCTTC.